Sequencing of this TCR beta chain was carried out in a study of cytomegalovirus exposure and HLA in healthy donors. The PCR had 60 Vbeta and 13 Jbeta primers. Sequencing was performed with immunoSEQ multiplex PCR; in TCRdb, only in-frame clones are kept and a portion is missing. The sample carries under 200,000 clones, about 78% recorded once. Trimming cost V 9 bases and J 2 bases, with 11 bases left between them. Germline values: CDR1 MNHEY, CDR2 SMNVEV (reference sequence). This CDR3 has 12 amino acids. The origin of this receptor is a man in his sixties in good health and CMV-seronegative. Input material: PBMCs. This rearrangement joins TRBV27 to TRBJ2-7, with D possibly matching TRBD1 (5 bases). This chain's CDR3 is CASGQGPYEQYF. CDR3 in DNA: TGTGCCAGTGGGCAGGGCCCCTACGAGCAGTACTTC.